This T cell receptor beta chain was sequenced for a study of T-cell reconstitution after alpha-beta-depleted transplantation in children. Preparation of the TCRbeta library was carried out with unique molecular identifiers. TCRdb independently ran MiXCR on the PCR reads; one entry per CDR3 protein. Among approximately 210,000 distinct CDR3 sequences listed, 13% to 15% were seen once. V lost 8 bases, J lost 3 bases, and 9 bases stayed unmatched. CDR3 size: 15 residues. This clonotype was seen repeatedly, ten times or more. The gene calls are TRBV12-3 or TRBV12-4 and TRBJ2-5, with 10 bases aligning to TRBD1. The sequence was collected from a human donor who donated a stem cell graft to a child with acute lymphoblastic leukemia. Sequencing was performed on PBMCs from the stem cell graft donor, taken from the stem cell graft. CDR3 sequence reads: CASRRDRGGEETQYF. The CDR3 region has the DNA TGTGCCAGCCGCCGGGACAGGGGTGGAGAAGAGACCCAGTACTTC.